A single sample is the source of the 20 T cell receptor beta chains below, sequenced in a study of T-cell memory formation after mild COVID-19. TCRdb re-called the 5' RACE reads through MiXCR, storing one row per CDR3 protein. The table lists about 49,000 distinct CDR3 sequences, around 25% of them singletons, with around two fifths in the top ten. The specimen sequenced was PBMCs or a T cell subset sorted from them (not recorded which). The source of these receptors is a man aged 18 to 35 who had mild COVID-19 (a few samples of this study predate the infection). Cell type and time point are not known.

The chain couples TRBV7-9 to TRBJ1-2; D is undetermined. The V gene lost 1 base and the J gene lost 0 bases, with 9 bases spanning the gap. CDR1 and CDR2 from the germline V gene are SEHNR and FQNEAQ (reference sequence). CDR3 length: 15 amino acids. The CDR3 reads CASSLGVRSNYGYTF. The CDR3, as DNA: TGTGCCAGCAGCTTAGGGGTCAGATCTAACTATGGCTACACCTTC.

This clonotype was seen a handful of times. This chain links TRBV11-2 with TRBJ2-2; 9 bases agree with TRBD1. Germline CDR1 reads SGHAT; CDR2 reads FQNNGV. After removal of 5 bases from V and 7 bases from J, the junction contained 8 bases not matched to a gene. The CDR3 contains 15 residues. The CDR3 region has the DNA TGTGCCAGCAGCACGTGGACAGGGGCGGGCGGGGAGCTGTTTTTT. It encodes CASSTWTGAGGELFF.

This clonotype has just a few counts. The chain combines TRBV6-6 with TRBJ2-3; D may be TRBD2 (6 bases). Looked up from germline, CDR1 is MNHNY and CDR2 is SVGAGI (reference sequence). Trimming removed 2 bases at V and 0 bases at J, with 9 bases between. This CDR3 has 15 amino acids. The DNA of the CDR3 is TGTGCCAGCAGTTACCCCGGGACTAGCACAGATACGCAGTATTTT. The encoded protein is CASSYPGTSTDTQYF.

At least ten counts were recorded for this clonotype. This rearrangement joins TRBV4-3 to TRBJ2-5; 8 bases agree with TRBD1. Trimming cost V 6 bases and J 5 bases; bases outside gene matches: 14. This CDR3 region has 16 residues. Per germline, CDR1 LGHNA and CDR2 YSLEER. The CDR3 reads CASSPSPGGSMETQYF. The CDR3 DNA is TGCGCCAGCAGTCCAAGTCCAGGGGGCAGTATGGAGACCCAGTACTTC.

This clonotype appeared a few times. The chain links TRBV4-1 to TRBJ2-1, with D hard to call. Germline V gives CDR1 MGHRA, CDR2 YSYEKL. The V gene lost 6 bases and the J gene lost 2 bases, with 17 bases spanning the gap. This CDR3 is built from 16 residues. CDR3 nucleotide sequence: TGCGCCAGCAGTCGACATATTTTACGCCCCTACAATGAGCAGTTCTTC. Translated: CASSRHILRPYNEQFF.

This chain joins TRBV5-6 and TRBJ1-1; 7 bases are a match to TRBD1. The germline V gene encodes CDR1 SGHDT and CDR2 YYEEEE. The junction had 8 bases not matched to a gene; V was cut back by 4 bases and J by 11 bases. The length of the CDR3 is 12 residues. DNA for the CDR3: TGTGCCAGCAGCCTTGACAGGGTTGGGGCTTTCTTT. It specifies CASSLDRVGAFF.

There are a few counts of this clonotype. The chain couples TRBV30 to TRBJ2-7; D is perhaps TRBD1 (6 bases). There are 11 residues in the CDR3. Per germline, CDR1 GTSNPN and CDR2 SVGIG (reference sequence). V was trimmed by 2 bases and J by 6 bases, leaving 8 bases between them. The CDR3 DNA reads TGTGCCTGGAGTCGAGGGGGCGAGCAGTACTTC. It is translated as CAWSRGGEQYF.

In its sample, this clonotype was seen a few times. The chain couples TRBV29-1 to TRBJ2-1; 8 bases are shared with TRBD2. The CDR3 runs to 15 residues. Germline CDR1 reads SQVTM; CDR2 reads ANQGSEA. Losses at the gene ends were 1 base for V and 1 base for J; bases not matched to a gene: 3. Here the CDR3 reads CSVEARGGSYNEQFF. CDR3 DNA sequence: TGCAGCGTTGAAGCCCGGGGGGGTTCCTACAATGAGCAGTTCTTC.

This clonotype was seen a few times. This chain uses TRBV12-3 or TRBV12-4 with TRBJ2-1; 12 positions agree with TRBD2. V dropped 5 bases and J dropped 5; count of bases not matched to a gene: 1. CDR3 size: 14 residues. CDR3 DNA: TGTGCCAGCAGTCGGACTAGCGGGGACAATGAGCAGTTCTTC. Translating it yields CASSRTSGDNEQFF.

There are a few counts of this clonotype. The chain has TRBV27 and TRBJ2-1; D gene unclear. There are 14 residues in the CDR3. From germline, CDR1 is MNHEY and CDR2 SMNVEV (reference sequence). V shed 6 bases and J shed 10 bases, with 19 bases lying between them. The CDR3 loop is CASSSGGWQGEQFF. The DNA of the CDR3 is TGTGCCAGCAGCTCAGGTGGCTGGCAAGGGGAGCAGTTCTTC.

In this sample, this clonotype turned up a few times. The chain uses TRBV29-1 and TRBJ2-7; tentatively, D is TRBD1 (5 bases). This CDR3 has 11 amino acids. Germline V CDR1 and CDR2: SQVTM, ANQGSEA. Trimming left V 0 bases short and J 12 bases short, with 12 bases between. In DNA, the CDR3 is TGCAGCGTTGAAGATTATGGGGCTCGGTACTTC. This codes for CSVEDYGARYF.

This clonotype was observed a handful of times. The chain recombines TRBV5-1 with TRBJ1-3, with D hard to call. This CDR3 has 16 residues. Germline V gene data show CDR1 as SGHRS and CDR2 as YFSETQ. V was shortened by 0 bases and J by 2 bases, with 12 bases between the two germline ends. CDR3 in amino acids: CASSLGWIEAGNTIYF. DNA for the CDR3: TGCGCCAGCAGCTTGGGATGGATCGAAGCTGGAAACACCATATATTTT.

Ten or more counts support this clonotype. The V gene is TRBV6-6, the J gene TRBJ2-5; D remains ambiguous. Germline lookup yields CDR1 MNHNY and CDR2 SVGAGI (reference sequence). V lost 8 bases and J lost 3, with 4 bases in between. CDR3 length: 10 residues. The CDR3 region is CASGEETQYF. The CDR3 DNA is TGTGCCAGCGGCGAAGAGACCCAGTACTTC.

This clonotype was seen more than once but under ten times. The chain carries TRBV4-3 and TRBJ2-2; D is tentatively TRBD1 or TRBD2 (5 bases each). This CDR3 contains 15 residues. From germline, CDR1 is LGHNA and CDR2 YSLEER. The V and J ends lost 3 bases and 1 base respectively, with 9 bases between them. CDR3 protein: CASSQGTGNTGELFF. The CDR3 coding sequence is TGCGCCAGCAGCCAGGGGACGGGGAACACCGGGGAGCTGTTTTTT.

The chain uses TRBV4-1 and TRBJ2-3, with TRBD1 identical over 8 bases. The germline CDR1 and CDR2 sequences are MGHRA and YSYEKL. Trimming cost V 4 bases and J 6 bases; bases outside gene matches: 12. The CDR3 is 16 amino acids. In DNA form, the CDR3 reads TGCGCCAGCAGCCCCGGGACAGGCAGATCCATGGATACGCAGTATTTT. Translating gives CASSPGTGRSMDTQYF.

This clonotype was seen a few times. The CDR3 nucleotides are TGTGCCAGCAGTGACGGCCTTAGCTCCTATAATTCACCCCTCCACTTT. It encodes CASSDGLSSYNSPLHF. The chain links TRBV25-1 to TRBJ1-6; D unclear. The CDR3 runs 16 residues. V lost 3 bases to trimming and J lost 0 bases, with 9 bases between them. Looked up from germline, CDR1 is MGHDK and CDR2 is SYGVNS.

This clonotype has only a few counts. The V and J genes are TRBV2 and TRBJ1-2; maybe TRBD1 (6 bases). V was shortened by 8 bases and J by 3 bases, with 16 bases between the two germline ends. CDR1 is SNHLY and CDR2 is FYNNEI in the germline V gene. CDR3 size: 14 residues. CDR3 in amino acids: CASDPNRDYYGYTF. DNA of the CDR3: TGTGCCAGCGATCCTAACAGGGATTACTATGGCTACACCTTC.

The CDR3 bases are TGTGCCAGCAGTTTTGGGGTGGGGGCAGATACGCAGTATTTT. It yields the protein CASSFGVGADTQYF. This sequence joins TRBV27 and TRBJ2-3; D is possibly TRBD1 or TRBD2 (5 bases each). The CDR3 contains 14 residues. V lost 3 bases, J lost 4 bases, and 11 bases lay in between. From germline, CDR1 is MNHEY and CDR2 SMNVEV (reference sequence).

There are a few counts of this clonotype. The gene calls are TRBV6-4 and TRBJ2-5; 8 bases are a match to TRBD2. The CDR3 length is 14 residues. After removal of 3 bases from V and 2 bases from J, the junction contained 2 bases not matched to a gene. Looked up from germline, CDR1 is MRHNA and CDR2 is SNTAGT. CDR3 nucleotides: TGTGCCAGCAGTGAGAGCGGGGGACAAGAGACCCAGTACTTC. Protein: CASSESGGQETQYF.

The chain uses TRBV12-3 or TRBV12-4 and TRBJ2-3, with 10 bases that match TRBD1. Unmatched junction bases numbered 3, after V lost 1 base and J lost 2 bases. The CDR3 is made up of 16 amino acids. The DNA for the CDR3 is TGTGCCAGCAGTTTAGGACAGGGGGCCACCACAGATACGCAGTATTTT. Protein product: CASSLGQGATTDTQYF.